Presented here are 10 T cell receptor beta chains from one specimen sequenced in a study of T cell responses to AZD1222 COVID-19 vaccine (dated by TCRdb to the early 2020s). In the paper's terms, the time point label means: baseline before first vaccination. Libraries were constructed by the immunoSEQ multiplex PCR assay. TCRdb's version of the immuneACCESS table is confined to in-frame rearrangements and falls short of the full clone set. An unresolved V gene accounts for under half of the shortfall where checked; the remainder is of unknown origin. The sample table on file contains about 140,000 clones. Clones ranked in the top ten supply approximately 2% of the sample. Sequencing input: peripheral blood. All receptors come from an adult in good health.

The V gene is TRBV11-3, the J gene TRBJ1-2, with TRBD1 as a possible D gene (6 bases). The CDR3 consists of 15 residues. V lost 6 bases to trimming and J lost 2 bases, with 16 bases between them. Germline V gene lookup returns CDR1 SGHNT and CDR2 YENEEA. CDR3 loop: CASSSRGGANYGYTF. In nucleotides, the CDR3 is TGTGCCAGCAGTTCTAGGGGGGGCGCGAACTATGGCTACACCTTC.

The rearrangement joins TRBV30 to TRBJ1-4; D perhaps matches TRBD1 (5 bases). Deletions cut 0 bases from V and 5 bases from J, with 13 bases between. The CDR3 spans 15 residues. The germline gives CDR1 GTSNPN, CDR2 SVGIG (reference sequence). In DNA form, the CDR3 reads TGTGCCTGGAGTGTTTCTGAGGGGTGGAATGAAAAACTGTTTTTT. Its protein is CAWSVSEGWNEKLFF.

V usage is TRBV4-1 and J usage is TRBJ1-6, with 8 positions matching TRBD1. This CDR3 is built from 16 residues. Germline V lookup: CDR1 MGHRA, CDR2 YSYEKL. J gave up 9 bases and V 1 base, and 8 bases lay outside the gene matches. The CDR3 here is CASSQAIRDRSSPLHF. The CDR3 coding sequence is TGCGCCAGCAGCCAAGCGATTCGGGACAGGAGTTCACCCCTCCACTTT.

V usage is TRBV25-1 and J usage is TRBJ2-2, with D maybe TRBD1 (6 bases). V was trimmed by 4 bases and J by 6 bases, leaving 18 bases between them. This CDR3 contains 16 residues. The germline V gene has CDR1 MGHDK and CDR2 SYGVNS. Here the CDR3 DNA reads TGTGCCAGCAGTGTACATAGGGGGTCCGATCCCGGGGAGCTGTTTTTT. Amino acid sequence: CASSVHRGSDPGELFF.

The chain carries TRBV6-1 and TRBJ1-2, with 8 nucleotides matching TRBD1. This CDR3 region has 16 residues. CDR1 is MNHNS and CDR2 is SASEGT in the germline V gene. With 4 bases clipped from V and 2 bases from J, the junction kept 9 bases outside the gene matches. CDR3 sequence: CASSARTGGANYGYTF. CDR3 nucleotide sequence: TGTGCCAGCAGTGCGAGAACAGGGGGAGCGAACTATGGCTACACCTTC.

The chain has TRBV20-1 and TRBJ2-5, with a possible D match to TRBD2 (6 bases). The V end was cut by 3 bases, the J end by 5 bases, with 10 bases between. Germline loops: CDR1 DFQATT, CDR2 SNEGSKA (reference sequence). The CDR3 is 12 residues long. CDR3 DNA: TGCAGTGCTAGTAGCGGACGGGAGACCCAGTACTTC. Translation: CSASSGRETQYF.

This chain links TRBV7-8 with TRBJ2-3, with D possibly being TRBD1 (6 bases). Looked up from germline, CDR1 is SGHVS and CDR2 is FQNEAQ. With 2 bases removed from V and 0 bases from J, the gap between germline ends came to 15 bases. The CDR3 extends over 17 amino acids. The chain's CDR3 is CASSLTPSGTSTDTQYF. The CDR3 coding sequence is TGTGCCAGCAGCTTAACTCCTTCCGGGACAAGCACAGATACGCAGTATTTT.

This chain connects TRBV4-2 to TRBJ1-5; D remains ambiguous. The CDR3 length is 15 residues. Trimming stripped 0 bases from V and 4 bases from J, with 10 bases between. The V gene's germline CDR1 is LGHNA and CDR2 YNFKEQ. CDR3 region: CASSQDLPVNQPQHF. The CDR3 DNA sequence: TGTGCCAGCAGCCAAGATTTACCAGTTAATCAGCCCCAGCATTTT.

The chain is built from TRBV11-2 and TRBJ1-2, with D possibly matching TRBD1 (5 bases). The V end was cut by 4 bases, the J end by 2 bases, with 14 bases between. Per the germline V gene, CDR1 is SGHAT and CDR2 is FQNNGV. The CDR3 extends over 15 amino acids. This chain's CDR3 is CASSYTGTGNYGYTF. Here the CDR3 DNA reads TGTGCCAGCAGCTACACCGGGACGGGGAACTATGGCTACACCTTC.

V is TRBV11-2 and J is TRBJ2-2; D remains unclear. The CDR3 is 16 amino acids. The germline V gene encodes CDR1 SGHAT and CDR2 FQNNGV. Trimming removed 5 bases at V and 1 base at J, with 14 bases between. The CDR3 nucleotides are TGTGCCAGCAGCGTCTTAACCGGACGGAACACCGGGGAGCTGTTTTTT. This sequence encodes CASSVLTGRNTGELFF.